Sequencing of this T cell receptor (beta chain) was carried out in a study of human T cells and chemical hapten exposure. Study at large: Across its approximately 23 weeks, the study gave patients weekly diphenylcyclopropenone doses to the scalp.

This clonotype was seen more than once but under ten times. This CDR3 is 14 amino acids long. Germline loops: CDR1 DFQATT, CDR2 SNEGSKA (reference sequence). Trimming removed 5 bases at V and 0 bases at J, with 13 bases between. Library preparation tagged each individual cDNA molecule with a unique molecular identifier. TCRdb recomputed calls from the RACE reads with MiXCR, one row per CDR3 protein. Of 70,000 to 90,000 distinct CDR3 sequences in the sample, 8.5% to 12% were seen once. The time point is: patch test 2, 6 weeks after DPC sensitization. Treatment reported: therapeutic diphenylcyclopropenone sensitization with weekly scalp DPC. Blood draws preceded each patch test application.

Sequencing was performed on whole blood, taken in connection with sensitization to the hapten diphenylcyclopropenone (DPC). This receptor was taken from a woman aged 50 to 65 with alopecia areata. Some clones in this sample may be carry-over from other donors' samples. The V gene is TRBV20-1, the J gene TRBJ1-2; perhaps TRBD1 as D (5 bases). CDR3 sequence: CSAGSGRANYGYTF. The DNA for the CDR3 is TGCAGTGCTGGATCAGGGAGAGCTAACTATGGCTACACCTTC.